This T cell receptor (beta chain) was observed in a study of blood T cell repertoires in COVID-19. Background on the study: Samples representing acute and convalescent COVID-19 were sourced from the United States, Italy and Spain. PBMCs, B-cell-depleted T cells, or T cells provided the cDNA or gDNA that made up the material.

Authors' methods: Amplification from reference gene primers served as the basis for estimated nucleated cell counts. Data came from immunoSEQ multiplex PCR; TCRdb stores just in-frame clones and leaves some out. V and J calls and clone size come straight from that table; D and trimming were deduced from the DNA. The repertoire holds fewer than 250,000 clones, with nearly 95% as singletons. Germline CDR1 and CDR2: LGHDT and YNNKEL (reference sequence). The CDR3 length is 14 residues. V was pared by 4 bases and J by 5 bases, with 5 bases of the junction left unmatched. V is TRBV3-1 (or the pseudogene TRBV3-2) and J is TRBJ2-5; 9 bases match TRBD2. The receptor was derived from a man aged 25 to 45 with COVID-19, enrolled during active disease. Sequencing was done on a sample of peripheral blood. The CDR3 sequence: CASSLSGGRETQYF. In DNA, the CDR3 is TGTGCCAGCAGCCTGAGCGGGGGGCGGGAGACCCAGTACTTC.